This passage covers 17 T cell receptor beta chains from one sample sequenced in a study of cytomegalovirus exposure and HLA in healthy donors. Data came from immunoSEQ multiplex PCR; TCRdb stores just in-frame clones and leaves some out. The table includes about 250,000 clones, 85% to 90% detected once. Sequencing was done on a sample of PBMCs. The receptors here all came from a man aged 18 to 30 in good health and CMV-seronegative.

This sequence joins TRBV7-8 and TRBJ2-7; 8 bases align to TRBD2. The CDR3 consists of 14 residues. CDR1 and CDR2 (germline): SGHVS, FQNEAQ. Trimming removed 6 bases from V and 3 bases from J; junction bases left unmatched: 7. Here the CDR3 reads CASSMGRGDYEQYF. The DNA for the CDR3 is TGTGCCAGCAGTATGGGGCGGGGGGACTACGAGCAGTACTTC.

The sample holds one count of this clone. This rearrangement joins TRBV5-5 to TRBJ1-4, with D perhaps TRBD1 (6 bases). V was clipped by 3 bases and J by 6 bases, with 12 bases between them. The CDR3 consists of 14 residues. In germline, CDR1 is SGHKS, CDR2 YYEKEE (reference sequence). The CDR3 DNA reads TGTGCCAGCAGCTCACACAGGGTGGATGAAAAACTGTTTTTT. Its translation: CASSSHRVDEKLFF.

For this clone: Other DNA sequences in this sample translate to the same CDR3. The chain recombines TRBV27 with TRBJ1-6; D uncertain. This CDR3 region has 13 residues. Trimming stripped 8 bases from V and 0 bases from J, with 5 bases between. Germline V gene sequence: CDR1 MNHEY, CDR2 SMNVEV (reference sequence). The CDR3 protein is CASRGSYNSPLHF. CDR3 nucleotides: TGTGCCAGCCGGGGCTCCTATAATTCACCCCTCCACTTT.

V usage is TRBV7-3 and J usage is TRBJ2-2, with D perhaps TRBD1 (5 bases). Germline V CDR1 and CDR2: SGHTA, FQGTGA. The CDR3 extends over 14 amino acids. V dropped 5 bases and J dropped 2 bases, with 9 bases sitting between them. CDR3 amino acids: CASSLDSNTGELFF. The CDR3 DNA follows: TGTGCCAGCAGCCTAGACAGCAACACCGGGGAGCTGTTTTTT.

This clone was seen once. The chain combines TRBV4-3 with TRBJ2-1; the match to TRBD2 covers 13 bases. The CDR3 is 15 amino acids. Per germline, CDR1 LGHNA and CDR2 YSLEER. Trimming removed 0 bases from V and 12 bases from J; junction bases left unmatched: 5. CDR3 protein: CASSQEWTSGRRQFF. The CDR3 bases are TGCGCCAGCAGCCAAGAATGGACTAGCGGGAGAAGGCAGTTCTTC.

The chain couples TRBV27 to TRBJ2-7; a possible D gene is TRBD1 (6 bases). The CDR3 covers 15 residues. CDR1 MNHEY and CDR2 SMNVEV come from the germline V gene (reference sequence). The V gene lost 2 bases and the J gene lost 0 bases, with 11 bases spanning the gap. The CDR3 loop is CASSLRQASSYEQYF. The CDR3 DNA is TGTGCCAGCAGTTTAAGACAGGCCAGCTCCTACGAGCAGTACTTC.

The V gene is TRBV28, the J gene TRBJ2-5; D gene uncertain. Germline V gene data show CDR1 as MDHEN and CDR2 as SYDVKM. The CDR3 has 12 amino acids. V was cut by 4 bases and J by 7 bases, with 10 bases left in between. CDR3 loop: CASSYSSGTQYF. CDR3 bases: TGTGCCAGCAGTTACTCCTCGGGGACCCAGTACTTC.

This clone was detected only a few times. V is TRBV2 and J is TRBJ1-1; D gene ambiguous. Germline loops: CDR1 SNHLY, CDR2 FYNNEI. The V and J ends lost 9 bases and 0 bases respectively, with 11 bases between them. The CDR3 extends over 13 amino acids. CDR3 in amino acids: CARHRDMNTEAFF. CDR3 in DNA: TGTGCCAGACACAGAGATATGAACACTGAAGCTTTCTTT.

In its sample, this clone was seen a few times. The chain combines TRBV10-3 with TRBJ2-1; tentatively, D is TRBD2 (6 bases). Germline CDR1 and CDR2: ENHRY and SYGVKD. The CDR3 extends over 19 amino acids. V was shortened by 7 bases and J by 0 bases, with 25 bases between the two germline ends. The CDR3 loop reads CAIKGWVGGGKNSYNEQFF. In DNA, the CDR3 is TGTGCCATCAAGGGGTGGGTAGGTGGAGGGAAGAACTCCTACAATGAGCAGTTCTTC.

The V call is TRBV12-5, the J call TRBJ2-2, with 9 bases lining up with TRBD1. Germline V gene lookup returns CDR1 LGHNT and CDR2 FRNRAP. CDR3 length: 15 residues. After removal of 5 bases from V and 3 bases from J, the junction contained 4 bases not matched to a gene. CDR3: CASGARTGDTGELFF. CDR3 nucleotide sequence: TGTGCTAGTGGTGCGAGGACAGGGGACACCGGGGAGCTGTTTTTT. The full variable domain, its missing parts supplied by reference TRBV12-5 and TRBJ2-2, is DARVTQTPRHKVTEMGQEVTMRCQPILGHNTVFWYRQTMMQGLELLAYFRNRAPLDDSGMPKDRFSAEMPDATLATLKIQPSEPRDSAVYFCASGARTGDTGELFFGEGSRLTVL.

The gene calls are TRBV5-1 and TRBJ2-5, with TRBD1 matching over 12 bases. Germline CDR1 SGHRS, CDR2 YFSETQ. The length of the CDR3 is 17 residues. The V segment lost 4 bases and the J segment 5 bases; nucleotides outside the gene matches: 12. In DNA, the CDR3 is TGCGCCAGCAGCACCGGGACAGGGGGCCTTATCTCGGAGACCCAGTACTTC. Amino acid sequence: CASSTGTGGLISETQYF.

The V gene is TRBV4-3, the J gene TRBJ2-7; D is unclear. V lost 0 bases and J 4 bases, leaving 7 bases between the germline ends. Germline V lookup: CDR1 LGHNA, CDR2 YSLEER. The CDR3 covers 13 residues. The CDR3 nucleotides are TGCGCCAGCAGCCAAGATGTCAGTTACGAGCAGTACTTC. Translated, it gives CASSQDVSYEQYF.

The chain links TRBV6-1 to TRBJ2-7; D is ambiguous. The CDR3 runs 14 residues. The germline V gene encodes CDR1 MNHNS and CDR2 SASEGT. V lost 8 bases to trimming and J lost 2 bases, with 16 bases between them. In DNA, the CDR3 is TGTGCCAGCTTAGGCGGCAGACTTACCTACGAGCAGTACTTC. Translating it yields CASLGGRLTYEQYF.

The rearrangement joins TRBV10-3 to TRBJ2-2; the D gene is possibly TRBD2 (5 bases). The CDR3 has 16 amino acids. V was cut by 5 bases and J by 6 bases, with 19 bases left in between. Germline values: CDR1 ENHRY, CDR2 SYGVKD. The CDR3 loop is CAISPRAVHAAGELFF. The CDR3 coding sequence is TGTGCCATCAGTCCTAGAGCGGTCCATGCTGCCGGGGAGCTGTTTTTT.

This sequence joins TRBV28 and TRBJ2-7; 9 positions match TRBD2. The V segment lost 5 bases and the J segment 11 bases; nucleotides outside the gene matches: 7. The germline V gene has CDR1 MDHEN and CDR2 SYDVKM. The CDR3 is 12 residues long. CDR3 nucleotides: TGTGCCAGCAGTCAAGGACTAGCGAAGGAGTACTTC. This gives the protein CASSQGLAKEYF.

The chain is built from TRBV28 and TRBJ1-2; D unresolved. The V and J ends lost 5 bases and 11 bases respectively, with 9 bases between them. Germline V lookup: CDR1 MDHEN, CDR2 SYDVKM. The CDR3 is 10 residues long. The CDR3 nucleotides read TGTGCCAGCAGTCCCTCCGAGTACACCTTC. Encoded protein: CASSPSEYTF.

The chain recombines TRBV27 with TRBJ1-5; D uncertain. This CDR3 has 13 residues. With 3 bases removed from V and 6 bases from J, the gap between germline ends came to 9 bases. Germline V gene data show CDR1 as MNHEY and CDR2 as SMNVEV (reference sequence). CDR3 sequence reads: CASSLVGGQPQHF. The CDR3 coding sequence is TGTGCCAGCAGTTTGGTCGGTGGTCAGCCCCAGCATTTT.